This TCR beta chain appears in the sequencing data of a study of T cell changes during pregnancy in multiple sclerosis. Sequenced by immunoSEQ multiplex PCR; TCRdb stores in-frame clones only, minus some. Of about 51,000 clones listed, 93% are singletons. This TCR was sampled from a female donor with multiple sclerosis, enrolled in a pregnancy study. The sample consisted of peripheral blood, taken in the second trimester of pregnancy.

In DNA form, the CDR3 reads TGTGCCAGCAGCTCCTACAGGGGTGAAAAACTGTTTTTT. Translating it yields CASSSYRGEKLFF. The rearrangement joins TRBV13 to TRBJ1-4, with 7 bases lining up with TRBD1. Looked up from germline, CDR1 is PRHDT and CDR2 is FYEKMQ (reference sequence). This CDR3 is 13 amino acids long. V trimming: 4 bases; J trimming: 7 bases; junction bases outside the gene matches: 3.